These T cell receptor beta chains were read from a single sample in a study of OX40 agonist ivuxolimab in advanced cancers. This table comes from immunoSEQ multiplex PCR, and its TCRdb copy is limited to in-frame clones, with some not included. Among approximately 58,000 clones, roughly four fifths were seen once, and the ten largest hold 0.7% to 0.8%. The sample was CD4+ or CD8+ T cells sorted from blood, taken in a trial of the OX40 agonist ivuxolimab. These receptors were collected from an adult with an advanced solid tumor such as melanoma, head and neck, liver or kidney cancer. Both conserved end residues are part of each CDR3. The order of the fields is clone size, D gene, J gene, V gene, CDR3 protein, CDR3 DNA. The D gene is left open where the match is weak. Clone size is stated in some rows and not others, as once, few, many or a class when expanded.

- | TRBD1 | TRBJ2-3 | TRBV5-4 | CASSLGGQGFTDTQYF | TGTGCCAGCAGCTTGGGGGGACAGGGCTTTACAGATACGCAGTATTTT
- | - | TRBJ2-1 | TRBV11-1 | CASSLAETGYYNEQFF | TGTGCCAGCAGCTTAGCCGAGACAGGCTACTACAATGAGCAGTTCTTC
- | - | TRBJ1-2 | TRBV19 | CASSIERGTSSYTF | TGTGCCAGTAGTATAGAGCGGGGGACTTCAAGCTACACCTTC
- | - | TRBJ1-1 | TRBV7-2 | CASSRFTGMNTEAFF | TGTGCCAGCAGCCGTTTTACAGGGATGAACACTGAAGCTTTCTTT
few | - | TRBJ2-3 | TRBV6-5 | CASSSPGGASTDTQYF | TGTGCCAGCAGTTCGCCAGGGGGGGCCTCCACAGATACGCAGTATTTT
- | TRBD2 | TRBJ2-5 | TRBV18 | CASSPASGAETQYF | TGTGCCAGCTCACCGGCTAGCGGGGCTGAGACCCAGTACTTC
- | - | TRBJ1-2 | TRBV6-5 | CASSDRINYGYTF | TGTGCCAGCAGCGACAGGATCAACTATGGCTACACCTTC
- | TRBD1 | TRBJ1-1 | TRBV5-4 | CASSAPGQGVGTEAFF | TGTGCCAGCAGCGCCCCGGGACAGGGAGTAGGGACTGAAGCTTTCTTT
- | - | TRBJ1-6 | TRBV6-5 | CASQGANSYNSPLHF | TGTGCCAGCCAAGGGGCCAACTCCTATAATTCACCCCTCCACTTT
- | - | TRBJ1-3 | TRBV6-1 | CASSTGSDGNTIYF | TGTGCCAGCAGTACAGGGTCTGATGGAAACACCATATATTTT
- | - | TRBJ1-1 | TRBV9 | CASSGPLSGNTEAFF | TGTGCCAGCAGCGGGCCCCTGTCGGGCAACACTGAAGCTTTCTTT
- | - | TRBJ2-5 | TRBV11-2 | CASSLGQIQETQYF | TGTGCCAGCAGCTTAGGTCAGATCCAAGAGACCCAGTACTTC
once | - | TRBJ2-7 | TRBV5-1 | CASSLEGRGSYEQYF | TGCGCCAGCAGCTTGGAGGGACGGGGGTCCTACGAGCAGTACTTC
- | TRBD1 | TRBJ2-6 | TRBV2 | CASLRQGGISGANVLTF | TGTGCCAGCTTACGACAGGGTGGGATCTCTGGGGCCAACGTCCTGACTTTC
- | TRBD1 | TRBJ2-3 | TRBV9 | CASSARQGSTDTQYF | TGTGCCAGCAGCGCCCGACAGGGAAGCACAGATACGCAGTATTTT
- | - | TRBJ2-3 | TRBV29-1 | CSASLGDTQYF | TGCAGCGCCTCTTTGGGGGATACGCAGTATTTT
- | TRBD1 | TRBJ2-3 | TRBV19 | CASSGTGGFLTDTQYF | TGTGCCAGTAGTGGGACAGGGGGGTTTCTCACAGATACGCAGTATTTT
- | TRBD2 | TRBJ2-5 | TRBV19 | CASSGTTSGQETQYF | TGTGCCAGTAGTGGAACGACTAGCGGCCAAGAGACCCAGTACTTC
few | - | TRBJ1-6 | TRBV5-4 | CASSSLTGPLHF | TGTGCCAGCAGCTCCTTGACGGGACCCCTCCACTTT
few | TRBD2 | TRBJ2-4 | TRBV2 | CASSGRRGGSGSIQYF | TGTGCCAGCAGTGGAAGGCGGGGGGGCTCCGGAAGCATTCAGTACTTC
- | TRBD1 | TRBJ2-1 | TRBV5-1 | CASASGGSYNEQFF | TGCGCCAGCGCCTCAGGGGGCTCCTACAATGAGCAGTTCTTC
- | TRBD1 | TRBJ2-5 | TRBV6-1 | CASSVGQKETQYF | TGTGCCAGCAGTGTGGGACAGAAAGAGACCCAGTACTTC
- | - | TRBJ2-3 | TRBV6-1 | CASSESTGPSTDTQYF | TGTGCCAGCAGTGAGTCGACAGGTCCTAGCACAGATACGCAGTATTTT
- | TRBD1 | TRBJ2-2 | TRBV2 | CASSATGPTGELFF | TGTGCCAGCAGTGCGACAGGGCCCACCGGGGAGCTGTTTTTT
few | - | TRBJ2-5 | TRBV10-3 | CAIRAREQQETQYF | TGTGCCATCAGGGCTCGGGAACAACAAGAGACCCAGTACTTC
few | - | TRBJ1-6 | TRBV7-9 | CASSLRVPGGYNSPLHF | TGTGCCAGCAGCTTAAGGGTCCCCGGGGGCTATAATTCACCCCTCCACTTT
once | - | TRBJ2-3 | TRBV15 | CATSRDGSTDTQYF | TGTGCCACCAGCAGAGATGGGTCGACAGATACGCAGTATTTT
- | - | TRBJ1-3 | TRBV6-1 | CASSESRLSGNTIYF | TGTGCCAGCAGTGAAAGCAGACTCTCTGGAAACACCATATATTTT
once | - | TRBJ2-3 | TRBV5-1 | CASSSGLLANRTDTQYF | TGCGCCAGCAGCTCGGGACTTCTAGCGAATCGCACAGATACGCAGTATTTT
- | - | TRBJ1-4 | TRBV19 | CASSIAGTTNEKLFF | TGTGCCAGTAGTATAGCAGGGACAACTAATGAAAAACTGTTTTTT